These 5 T cell receptor beta chains were sequenced from one sample in a study of PD-L1 blockade in urothelial cancer. Here immunoSEQ multiplex PCR was the method, and the copy in TCRdb shows in-frame clones only, minus some. The table shows roughly 21,000 clones, with nearly 90% occurring only once. This sample comprised PBMCs, obtained around atezolizumab (anti-PD-L1) treatment. The receptors shown here come from a woman aged 55-70 years with urothelial cancer.

The chain combines TRBV4-1 with TRBJ1-2; weak D call: TRBD1 (5 bases). V lost 1 base and J lost 8, with 14 bases in between. This CDR3 region has 14 residues. Germline V lookup: CDR1 MGHRA, CDR2 YSYEKL. The CDR3 DNA is TGCGCCAGCAGCCAAGTTGGAGGGGCGCCAGGCTACACCTTC. Translating gives CASSQVGGAPGYTF.

The chain is built from TRBV9 and TRBJ1-2; 8 bases fit TRBD1. The germline CDR1 and CDR2 sequences are SGDLS and YYNGEE. Trimming removed 2 bases from V and 5 bases from J; junction bases left unmatched: 2. The CDR3 length is 13 residues. CDR3 sequence: CASSVGQAYGYTF. The CDR3 region has the DNA TGTGCCAGCAGCGTGGGACAGGCATATGGCTACACCTTC.

The chain couples TRBV19 to TRBJ2-3, with 8 bases fitting TRBD1. The CDR3 is 14 residues long. After removal of 5 bases from V and 7 bases from J, the junction contained 8 bases not matched to a gene. Germline CDR1 and CDR2: LNHDA and SQIVND (reference sequence). For the CDR3, the DNA is TGTGCCAGTAGTCCGCGGACAGGGACAAATACGCAGTATTTT. Translation: CASSPRTGTNTQYF.

The chain couples TRBV29-1 to TRBJ2-2; perhaps TRBD1 as D (5 bases). V was cut by 0 bases and J by 2 bases, with 7 bases left in between. This CDR3 has 14 residues. Per the germline V gene, CDR1 is SQVTM and CDR2 is ANQGSEA. As DNA, the CDR3 is TGCAGCGTTGAAGACAGGGCCAACACCGGGGAGCTGTTTTTT. This codes for CSVEDRANTGELFF.

This chain uses TRBV9 with TRBJ1-2; D may be TRBD1 (5 bases). V was cut by 0 bases and J by 0 bases, with 12 bases left in between. CDR1 SGDLS and CDR2 YYNGEE come from the germline V gene. The CDR3 length is 16 residues. The CDR3: CASSVGWGATNYGYTF. Here the CDR3 DNA reads TGTGCCAGCAGCGTAGGATGGGGCGCCACTAACTATGGCTACACCTTC.